This T cell receptor (beta chain) comes out of a study of CD8+CD57+ T cells in acquired aplastic anemia. About the research overall: Sorting CD4+ and CD8+ cells gave DNA averaging approximately 3 ug. General study points: Significance was not reached for CD8+ Simpson's diversity between patients and controls. Patients and controls shared twenty-nine CD8+ CDR3 sequences.

This clonotype was observed at least ten times. Its antigen is still unknown. The CDR3 totals 14 residues. Between the trimmed V and J ends, which lost 1 base and 3 bases, there was a span of 10 bases. Germline V CDR1 and CDR2: SGHTA, FQGNSA. Genomic DNA provided the template from which TCR beta VDJ and CDR3 profiles were obtained. TCRdb analysed the reads with MiXCR anew, one entry per CDR3 protein. The sample contains 180,000 or so distinct CDR3 sequences, 45% to 50% of which appear only once. The rearrangement links TRBV7-2 to TRBJ2-7; a possible D gene is TRBD1 (5 bases). The material sequenced was sorted CD4+, CD8+, or CD8+CD57+ T cells (not recorded which) from PBMCs. This receptor was identified in a human donor in good health. For the CDR3, the DNA is TGTGCCAGCAGCTTAGATCAGGGTTTCTACGAGCAGTACTTC. It specifies CASSLDQGFYEQYF.